The next 18 T cell receptor beta chains were all read from a single sample in a study of T cells in localized non-small cell lung cancer (dated by TCRdb to about 2020). The library relied on the immunoSEQ multiplex PCR assay. In TCRdb, the immuneACCESS table is reduced to in-frame sequences with V and J assigned. These tables do not hold every clone; where another copy was compared, an unresolved V gene accounts for under half, and the others remain unexplained. This sample comprises about 25,000 clones, more than 85% of them detected only once. The ten most abundant clones make up 2.5% to 3% of the sample. The material was peripheral blood, obtained before any cancer treatment. The receptor source for this set is a woman aged 40 to 75 with stage I lung adenocarcinoma.

This clone was seen only once. The genes are TRBV4-1 and TRBJ2-4; D is possibly TRBD1 (6 bases). Trimming removed 0 bases at V and 1 base at J, with 10 bases between. Germline V gene data show CDR1 as MGHRA and CDR2 as YSYEKL. CDR3 size: 16 residues. CDR3 protein: CASSQEGTGAKNIQYF. CDR3 coding DNA: TGCGCCAGCAGCCAAGAGGGAACAGGGGCCAAAAACATTCAGTACTTC.

CDR3 sequence reads: CASSALKYEQYF. As DNA, the CDR3 is TGTGCCAGCAGTGCGCTGAAATACGAGCAGTACTTC. The gene calls are TRBV2 and TRBJ2-7, with D hard to call. V lost 4 bases and J 4 bases, leaving 8 bases between the germline ends. Germline values: CDR1 SNHLY, CDR2 FYNNEI. This CDR3 has 12 residues.

V usage is TRBV10-3 and J usage is TRBJ2-1; D unclear. The CDR3 is made up of 15 amino acids. CDR1 and CDR2 from the germline V gene are ENHRY and SYGVKD. V shed 4 bases and J shed 1 base, with 11 bases lying between them. The CDR3 DNA reads TGTGCCATCAGTGTAGAGGATCCTTCCTACAATGAGCAGTTCTTC. This sequence encodes CAISVEDPSYNEQFF.

The gene calls are TRBV27 and TRBJ2-1, with 9 bases that match TRBD1. The CDR3 contains 16 residues. J was trimmed by 9 bases and V by 8 bases; bases with no gene match: 17. Germline V gene sequence: CDR1 MNHEY, CDR2 SMNVEV (reference sequence). This CDR3 is CASRISYEQGASEQFF. Here the CDR3 DNA reads TGTGCCAGCCGCATCAGTTATGAACAGGGGGCGAGTGAGCAGTTCTTC.

V is TRBV6-1 and J is TRBJ1-1; 7 nucleotides match TRBD1. The CDR3 consists of 14 residues. From germline, CDR1 is MNHNS and CDR2 SASEGT. V dropped 5 bases and J dropped 1; count of bases not matched to a gene: 4. The CDR3 DNA follows: TGTGCCAGCAGTTGGGGACAGTCGAACACTGAAGCTTTCTTT. Its protein is CASSWGQSNTEAFF.

The chain is built from TRBV19 and TRBJ2-7; D possibly corresponds to TRBD1 (5 bases). Deletions cut 3 bases from V and 2 bases from J, with 17 bases between. Germline V gene sequence: CDR1 LNHDA, CDR2 SQIVND (reference sequence). CDR3 length equals 16 residues. CDR3 coding DNA: TGTGCCAGTAGTATGGACACGCGACCACTCCCCTACGAGCAGTACTTC. Its protein product is CASSMDTRPLPYEQYF.

The genes are TRBV28 and TRBJ1-5; 9 bases line up with TRBD1. J lost 5 bases, V lost 3 bases, and 2 bases had no gene match. The CDR3 totals 14 residues. CDR1 is MDHEN, CDR2 SYDVKM, per germline. The CDR3 nucleotides read TGTGCCAGCAGTTTGGGACAGGGAGATCAGCCCCAGCATTTT. Its protein product is CASSLGQGDQPQHF.

The chain is built from TRBV5-1 and TRBJ2-4; D is perhaps TRBD1 (6 bases). There are 14 residues in the CDR3. Germline lookup yields CDR1 SGHRS and CDR2 YFSETQ. V was trimmed by 2 bases and J by 8 bases, leaving 14 bases between them. The CDR3 bases are TGCGCCAGCAGCTTAGGACAGCCCCAGGACATTCAGTACTTC. As protein: CASSLGQPQDIQYF.

This chain connects TRBV29-1 to TRBJ2-1, with 10 bases aligning to TRBD1. With 3 bases clipped from V and 10 bases from J, the junction kept 6 bases outside the gene matches. Germline CDR1 reads SQVTM; CDR2 reads ANQGSEA. The CDR3 is 13 residues long. This CDR3 is CSVDPTGGLEQFF. CDR3 DNA: TGCAGCGTTGACCCGACAGGGGGCTTAGAGCAGTTCTTC.

The chain links TRBV19 to TRBJ2-7; D gene uncertain. Trimming took 2 bases from V and 3 from J, leaving 11 bases between them. The CDR3 is 14 amino acids. The germline V gene has CDR1 LNHDA and CDR2 SQIVND (reference sequence). The CDR3 sequence: CASSIQVVGYEQYF. DNA of the CDR3: TGTGCCAGTAGTATACAGGTCGTGGGCTACGAGCAGTACTTC.

V gene TRBV6-5 combines with J gene TRBJ2-7; possibly TRBD2 for D (6 bases). Between the trimmed V and J ends, which lost 2 bases and 1 base, there was a span of 12 bases. The germline V gene has CDR1 MNHEY and CDR2 SVGAGI. CDR3 length: 15 amino acids. The chain's CDR3 is CASSYAATSSYEQYF. For the CDR3, the DNA is TGTGCCAGCAGTTACGCCGCGACTAGTTCCTACGAGCAGTACTTC.

The chain couples TRBV28 to TRBJ2-7, with unresolved D. Trimming shortened V by 5 bases and J by 5 bases, and 10 bases separated the two germline ends. CDR1 and CDR2 (germline): MDHEN, SYDVKM. CDR3 size: 12 residues. CDR3 protein: CASSPTLDEQYF. Here the CDR3 DNA reads TGTGCCAGCAGTCCAACGTTGGACGAGCAGTACTTC.

The chain is built from TRBV10-1 and TRBJ1-3, with D unclear. Trimming left V 2 bases short and J 0 bases short, with 2 bases between. Germline CDR1 and CDR2: WNHNN and SYGVQD (reference sequence). CDR3 length equals 13 residues. CDR3 region: CASSENSGNTIYF. In DNA, the CDR3 is TGCGCCAGCAGTGAGAACTCTGGAAACACCATATATTTT.

The rearrangement links TRBV5-5 to TRBJ2-7; 7 positions match TRBD1. This CDR3 is built from 15 residues. Germline lookup yields CDR1 SGHKS and CDR2 YYEKEE (reference sequence). Trimming took 4 bases from V and 1 from J; bases not matched to a gene: 8. CDR3 amino acids: CASSLLRDRSYEQYF. The CDR3 DNA follows: TGTGCCAGCAGCCTACTTCGGGACAGATCCTACGAGCAGTACTTC.

This chain uses TRBV10-1 with TRBJ2-3, with 10 positions matching TRBD2. The trim removed 6 bases at V and 6 bases at J, leaving 3 bases unmatched. The CDR3 runs to 13 residues. Germline CDR1 and CDR2: WNHNN and SYGVQD (reference sequence). The CDR3 coding sequence is TGCGCCAGCAGCCTAGCGGGAGACGATACGCAGTATTTT. This gives the protein CASSLAGDDTQYF.

The chain has TRBV6-1 and TRBJ2-1, with 10 positions matching TRBD2. CDR3 length equals 15 residues. The V segment lost 2 bases and the J segment 7 bases; nucleotides outside the gene matches: 5. Germline loops: CDR1 MNHNS, CDR2 SASEGT. The CDR3 nucleotides are TGTGCCAGCAGTGAAACAGCGGGAGGGTATAATGAGCAGTTCTTC. It yields the protein CASSETAGGYNEQFF.

This clone has a single count. The chain uses TRBV30 and TRBJ1-2; 8 nucleotides align to TRBD1. Per the germline V gene, CDR1 is GTSNPN and CDR2 is SVGIG (reference sequence). This CDR3 spans 13 amino acids. With 4 bases clipped from V and 2 bases from J, the junction kept 3 bases outside the gene matches. CDR3 coding DNA: TGTGCCTGGAACAGGGGGGTGAACTATGGCTACACCTTC. Its protein is CAWNRGVNYGYTF.

This CDR3 is CTSSQVLVGGEDYEQYF. CDR3 DNA sequence: TGCACCAGCAGCCAAGTTTTGGTAGGCGGGGAGGACTACGAGCAGTACTTC. The chain employs TRBV1 and TRBJ2-7; the DNA was not used to check the table's D call, TRBD2. TRBV1 is reported as a pseudogene. The CDR3 loop spans 17 amino acids.